This T cell receptor beta chain derives from a study of cytomegalovirus exposure and HLA in healthy donors. Study background: Genotyping of roughly 400 donors showed that 80% to 85% belonged to the Caucasian-associated ancestry cluster. Overall study results and limits: When analyzed later, the rates of TCR association showed variation by HLA locus, with DRB1 the most and HLA-C the fewest. Within the data, a cluster of highly shared sequence variants was likely a sequencing artifact.

The PCR used 60 Vbeta and 13 Jbeta primers. TCRdb's table, derived via immunoSEQ multiplex PCR, lists solely in-frame clones and lacks some. The sample is made up of 95,000 to 110,000 clones, and the top ten hold around 3.2% of it. Of note for this clone: What it recognizes is unknown.

The V gene's germline CDR1 is SGHRS and CDR2 YFSETQ. The CDR3 is made up of 15 amino acids. Trimming removed 4 bases from V and 5 bases from J; junction bases left unmatched: 8. The chain is built from TRBV5-1 and TRBJ2-5; 10 positions match TRBD2. This clonotype was obtained from a middle-aged man in good health and CMV-seronegative. Sample: PBMCs. CDR3 nucleotides: TGCGCCAGCAGCGGGGGCAGCGGGGGGGGCGAGACCCAGTACTTC. Encoded protein: CASSGGSGGGETQYF.